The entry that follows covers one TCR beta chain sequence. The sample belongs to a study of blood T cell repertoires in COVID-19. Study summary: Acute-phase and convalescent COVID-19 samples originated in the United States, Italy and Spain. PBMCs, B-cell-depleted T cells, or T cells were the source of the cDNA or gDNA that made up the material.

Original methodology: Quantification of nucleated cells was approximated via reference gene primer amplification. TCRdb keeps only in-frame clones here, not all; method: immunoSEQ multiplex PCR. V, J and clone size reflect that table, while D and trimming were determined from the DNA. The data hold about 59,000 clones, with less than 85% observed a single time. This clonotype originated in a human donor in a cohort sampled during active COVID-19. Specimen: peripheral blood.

The CDR3 nucleotides are TGTGCCAGCAGCCAAGCCGCAGGGTGGGGGCCCTCGTACCAAGAGACCCAGTACTTC. This sequence encodes CASSQAAGWGPSYQETQYF. The chain combines TRBV14 with TRBJ2-5; D is possibly TRBD1 (6 bases). CDR1 is SGHDN and CDR2 is FVKESK in the germline V gene. V lost 1 base to trimming and J lost 0 bases, with 21 bases between them. The CDR3 is made up of 19 amino acids.